This T cell receptor beta chain was profiled in a study of blood T cells in healthy people across ages. PCR was performed a second time for about 7 to 12 cycles using a sample-barcoded 5' primer and a J-beta primer mix. TCRdb processed the 5' RACE reads anew with MiXCR; each CDR3 protein has one entry. The data contain 800,000 to 900,000 distinct CDR3 sequences, under 80% of them singletons. Findings and limits, study-wide: Naive T cell percentage showed a strong correlation with TCR beta diversity.

The CDR3 is 17 residues long. V dropped 2 bases and J dropped 2 bases, with 19 bases sitting between them. CDR1 is MDHEN and CDR2 is SYDVKM in the germline V gene. Details on this clonotype: The antigen is unknown.

This sequence was found in a man aged 25-45 years in good health. The chain has TRBV28 and TRBJ2-7; D may match TRBD1 or TRBD2 (7 bases each). Specimen: blood. CDR3 residues: CASSLSVGRGRTYEQYF. The CDR3 DNA is TGTGCCAGCAGTTTAAGTGTAGGGAGGGGGCGGACCTACGAGCAGTACTTC.